The rows below give T cell receptor beta chains drawn from one sample of a study of T cells in Graves' hyperthyroidism and ophthalmopathy. TCRdb ran MiXCR on the multiplex PCR reads and lists one entry per CDR3 protein. The data contain more than 550,000 distinct CDR3 sequences, 15% to 20% of them singletons. Specimen: blood. The receptors stem from a man aged 50 to 59 with Graves' hyperthyroidism. Each CDR3 is given with its conserved first and last residue. D genes are given only for firm matches. For some rows the clone size is stated as once, few or many, or as a class when expanded; others skip it.

j_gene | abundance | v_gene | d_gene | CDR3nt | CDR3aa
TRBJ2-1 | many | TRBV12-3/TRBV12-4 | TRBD1 | TGTGCCAGCAGCATTACCGGGACAGGGGCCTACAATGAGCAGTTCTTC | CASSITGTGAYNEQFF
TRBJ1-5 | many | TRBV28 | - | TGTGCCAGCAGTAACTTCGGGGCGGGACAGCCCCAGCATTTT | CASSNFGAGQPQHF
TRBJ2-7 | many | TRBV25-1 | TRBD2 | TGTGCCAGCAGTGATCCTAGCGGAACCTACGAGCAGTACTTC | CASSDPSGTYEQYF
TRBJ2-7 | - | TRBV19 | - | TGTGCCAGTAGTATAGGCGCAGGGTCCTACGAGCAGTACTTC | CASSIGAGSYEQYF
TRBJ1-4 | many | TRBV9 | - | TGTGCCAGCAGCGTAGGACAGAGGGTAACTAATGAAAAACTGTTTTTT | CASSVGQRVTNEKLFF
TRBJ2-7 | few | TRBV3-1 | - | TGTGCCAGCAGCCAAAAGGGGACCTACGAGCAGTACTTC | CASSQKGTYEQYF
TRBJ1-2 | - | TRBV7-9 | - | TGTGCCAGCAGCCTGCTGGGGGATGCCGCCTATGGCTACACCTTC | CASSLLGDAAYGYTF
TRBJ2-2 | many | TRBV28 | TRBD2 | TGTGCCAGCAGAACCCCCGGGACTAGCCACACCGGGGAGCTGTTTTTT | CASRTPGTSHTGELFF
TRBJ1-4 | - | TRBV5-4 | TRBD1 | TGTGCCAGCAGCTTGGCCAGGGGGCGAACTAATGAAAAACTGTTTTTT | CASSLARGRTNEKLFF
TRBJ1-1 | - | TRBV3-1 | TRBD1 | TGTGCCAGCAGCCGCCGTGGACAGGGCAACACTGAAGCTTTCTTT | CASSRRGQGNTEAFF
TRBJ2-5 | many | TRBV20-1 | - | TGCAGTGCCCGGGGAAGGAAAGAGACCCAGTACTTC | CSARGRKETQYF
TRBJ2-7 | few | TRBV4-1 | TRBD2 | TGCGCCAGCAGCCAAGAAGGTTTTTTATTCCTAGCGGATTTCTACGAGCAGTACTTC | CASSQEGFLFLADFYEQYF
TRBJ1-1 | many | TRBV12-5 | - | TGTGCTAGTGCCCAGGCGATGAACACTGAAGCTTTCTTT | CASAQAMNTEAFF
TRBJ2-2 | - | TRBV2 | - | TGTGCCAGCAGCGTGGCGGAAACGAACACCGGGGAGCTGTTTTTT | CASSVAETNTGELFF
TRBJ1-1 | - | TRBV19 | - | TGTACCAGTAGTATGTGGCGGAACACTGAAGCTTTCTTT | CTSSMWRNTEAFF
TRBJ2-5 | many | TRBV24-1 | TRBD1 | TGTGCCACCAGTGACCCGACAGGGTTGGAGACCCAGTACTTC | CATSDPTGLETQYF
TRBJ2-5 | few | TRBV30 | - | TGTGCCTGGAGTCCCAGGGATTCTGGAGAGACCCAGTACTTC | CAWSPRDSGETQYF